The 10 T cell receptor beta chains below were found in one sample sequenced in a study of T cells in Graves' hyperthyroidism and ophthalmopathy (dated by TCRdb to the late 2010s). The receptor library was made with multiplex PCR. Sequencing was carried out with an Illumina HiSeq 2000. TCR beta CDR3 regions were amplified from RNA transcripts. The first round of RT-PCR for the TCR CDR3 was performed with the HTBI primer set and the Qiagen OneStep RT-PCR kit. In TCRdb, the public reads were trimmed at Q25 with fastp and aligned with MiXCR, with productive beta chains retained. Every entry covers one CDR3 protein and lists the most common genes and DNA from its rows. Here the sample has about 380,000 distinct CDR3 sequences; 13% occur a single time. In total, the top ten clones hold roughly 20% of the sample. The sequenced sample was blood. The receptors stem from a man aged 25 to 40 with Graves' hyperthyroidism that later progressed to Graves' ophthalmopathy.

This clonotype was picked up many times. Here the CDR3 DNA reads TGTGCCACCAGTGATCCTGGACAGAGGTACGAGCAGTACTTC. Amino acid sequence: CATSDPGQRYEQYF. This sequence joins TRBV24-1 and TRBJ2-7; D possibly corresponds to TRBD1 (6 bases). CDR1 KGHDR and CDR2 SFDVKD come from the germline V gene. V was pared by 3 bases and J by 4 bases, with 12 bases between. The CDR3 is 14 residues long.

This chain connects TRBV4-1 to TRBJ1-1, with 10 bases lining up with TRBD1. This CDR3 contains 16 residues. The germline gives CDR1 MGHRA, CDR2 YSYEKL. V was pared by 4 bases and J by 4 bases, with 9 bases of the junction left unmatched. In DNA, the CDR3 is TGCGCCAGCAGCCCCAGGACGGGACAGGGGCCCACTGAAGCTTTCTTT. Protein: CASSPRTGQGPTEAFF.

This clonotype was observed a few times. This chain uses TRBV7-6 with TRBJ2-7, with D perhaps TRBD1 (6 bases). V was shortened by 1 base and J by 0 bases, with 10 bases between the two germline ends. The CDR3 is 15 residues long. The germline V gene has CDR1 SGHVS and CDR2 FNYEAQ. For the CDR3, the DNA is TGTGCCAGCAGCTTAGAAGGGGGTGGCTCCTACGAGCAGTACTTC. Translated: CASSLEGGGSYEQYF.

This clonotype has only a few counts. The rearrangement uses TRBV19 and TRBJ2-3; 8 nucleotides agree with TRBD1. V shed 0 bases, J shed 5 bases, and the junction held 7 bases outside the gene matches. The CDR3 has 16 residues. Germline V lookup: CDR1 LNHDA, CDR2 SQIVND (reference sequence). The CDR3 reads CASSIDPRQGKDTQYF. Here the CDR3 DNA reads TGTGCCAGTAGTATAGATCCCCGACAGGGGAAAGATACGCAGTATTTT.

This chain uses TRBV7-9 with TRBJ2-2; perhaps TRBD2 as D (7 bases). Trimming stripped 3 bases from V and 5 bases from J, with 10 bases between. This CDR3 region has 14 residues. Germline assignment: CDR1 SEHNR and CDR2 FQNEAQ (reference sequence). The CDR3 DNA is TGTGCCAGCAGCTTGCGGGGGCGAACCGGGGAGCTGTTTTTT. Translated: CASSLRGRTGELFF.

The sample holds many counts of this clonotype. The V gene is TRBV2, the J gene TRBJ2-7; either TRBD1 or TRBD2 may fit D (5 bases each). The germline CDR1 and CDR2 sequences are SNHLY and FYNNEI. Trimming removed 4 bases at V and 3 bases at J, with 7 bases between. CDR3 length: 12 residues. CDR3 in DNA: TGTGCCAGCAGTGGGGGGTTCTACGAGCAGTACTTC. The encoded protein is CASSGGFYEQYF.

This clonotype has just a few counts. This sequence joins TRBV6-5 and TRBJ2-1, with a weak D call TRBD1 (6 bases). The CDR3 length is 15 residues. Germline V lookup: CDR1 MNHEY, CDR2 SVGAGI. Between the trimmed V and J ends, which lost 2 bases and 1 base, there was a span of 9 bases. This chain's CDR3 is CASSYGDTSYNEQFF. The CDR3 bases are TGTGCCAGCAGTTACGGGGACACTTCCTACAATGAGCAGTTCTTC.

This clonotype was counted ten times or more. This chain joins TRBV18 and TRBJ2-5, with D hard to call. The CDR3 is made up of 13 amino acids. Trimming pared 4 bases from V and 0 bases from J, leaving 6 bases between. CDR1 KGHSH and CDR2 LQKENI come from the germline V gene. CDR3 nucleotides: TGTGCCAGCTCACGACGGGACCAAGAGACCCAGTACTTC. It is translated as CASSRRDQETQYF.

This clonotype was seen repeatedly, ten times or more. The chain employs TRBV12-3 or TRBV12-4 and TRBJ2-1; D gene unclear. The CDR3 contains 13 residues. Trimming took off 3 bases at V and 6 bases at J, with 9 bases between the two ends. The CDR3 here is CASSFGSSNEQFF. The CDR3 nucleotides are TGTGCCAGCAGTTTCGGTAGCAGCAATGAGCAGTTCTTC.

V and J are TRBV6-1 and TRBJ2-5; 8 nucleotides match TRBD2. With 8 bases clipped from V and 2 bases from J, the junction kept 16 bases outside the gene matches. CDR3 length equals 17 residues. Germline V gene lookup returns CDR1 MNHNS and CDR2 SASEGT. The CDR3, as DNA: TGTGCCAGCGGCCCCTCTGGACTAGCACGATGGCAAGAGACCCAGTACTTC. Amino acid sequence: CASGPSGLARWQETQYF.